This T cell receptor beta chain derives from a study of blood T cells in healthy people across ages. This clonotype was detected a few times. A second PCR, run for about 6 to 11 cycles, used a sample-barcoded 5' primer plus a J-beta primer mix. TCRdb reprocessed the 5' RACE reads via MiXCR and lists one record per CDR3 protein. Of around 1,500,000 distinct CDR3 sequences in the sample, approximately 40% were seen once. CDR3 size: 13 residues. V lost 3 bases to trimming and J lost 1 base, with 6 bases between them. The germline V gene encodes CDR1 LNHNV and CDR2 YYDKDF (reference sequence). This receptor was taken from a young woman in good health. V usage is TRBV15 and J usage is TRBJ1-1, with TRBD1 as a possible D gene (5 bases). The sample comprised blood. The CDR3 region has the DNA TGTGCCACCAGCAGGCAGGGGAACACTGAAGCTTTCTTT. It codes for CATSRQGNTEAFF.